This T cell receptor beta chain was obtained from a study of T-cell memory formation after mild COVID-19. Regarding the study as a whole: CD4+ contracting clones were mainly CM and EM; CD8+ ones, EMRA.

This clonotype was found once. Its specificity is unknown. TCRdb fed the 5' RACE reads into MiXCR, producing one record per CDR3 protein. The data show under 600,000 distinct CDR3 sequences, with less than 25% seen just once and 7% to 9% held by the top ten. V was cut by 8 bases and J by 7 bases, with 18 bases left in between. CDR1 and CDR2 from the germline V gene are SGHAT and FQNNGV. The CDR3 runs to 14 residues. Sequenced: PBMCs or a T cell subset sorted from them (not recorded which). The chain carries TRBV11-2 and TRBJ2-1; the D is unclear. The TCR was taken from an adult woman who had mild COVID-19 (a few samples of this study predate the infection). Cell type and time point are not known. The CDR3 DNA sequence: TGTGCCAGCCTCGCCCCCCGAGCTGGAAATGAGCAGTTCTTC. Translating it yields CASLAPRAGNEQFF.